The 14 T cell receptor beta chains below all came from one sample that was sequenced in a study of tumor-infiltrating lymphocytes in primary liver carcinoma. It was unsorted whole blood that yielded blood RNA, and germline DNA was also extracted. With a constant-region primer, TCR beta cDNA was made from approximately 520 ng of total RNA. Library construction for TCR beta comprised three nested multiplex PCR rounds performed with slightly modified ARM-PCR. Rounds one and two of PCR, each of 9 to 11 cycles, were primed with TRBV1-TRBV30 forward primers and a C-beta reverse primer. Each CDR3 protein gets one entry after TCRdb re-called the multiplex PCR reads with MiXCR. The sample has just over 300,000 distinct CDR3 sequences, around three fifths seen once. The sequenced sample consisted of peripheral blood. Every receptor here comes from a woman in her 30s with primary liver carcinoma and hepatitis B virus infection.

About this clonotype: A much larger clone sits a single nucleotide away, making a read error possible. The CDR3 reads CASTLMALGGNEQFF. The CDR3 DNA reads as TGTGCCAGCACCCTTATGGCACTAGGCGGGAATGAGCAGTTCTTC. J is TRBJ2-1 and V is TRBV28, with D maybe TRBD2 (5 bases). The germline V gene encodes CDR1 MDHEN and CDR2 SYDVKM. The germline V and J ends were trimmed by 7 bases and 7 bases, with 20 bases remaining between them. The CDR3 is made up of 15 amino acids.

This clonotype was recorded once. The rearrangement uses TRBV20-1 and TRBJ1-5; D perhaps matches TRBD1 (6 bases). Trimming left V 1 base short and J 8 bases short, with 15 bases between. This CDR3 has 14 residues. Germline CDR1 is DFQATT and CDR2 is SNEGSKA (reference sequence). CDR3: CSARARTGFKPQHF. The CDR3 DNA follows: TGCAGTGCTAGAGCAAGAACAGGGTTCAAGCCCCAGCATTTT.

There are many counts of this clonotype. J is TRBJ2-1 and V is TRBV6-1; 9 bases align to TRBD2. CDR3 length: 15 amino acids. Germline CDR1 reads MNHNS; CDR2 reads SASEGT. J lost 4 bases, V lost 5 bases, and 6 bases had no gene match. CDR3 region: CASSYSSGAYNEQFF. CDR3 DNA sequence: TGTGCCAGCAGTTATTCTAGCGGGGCATACAATGAGCAGTTCTTC.

The chain carries TRBV12-3 or TRBV12-4 and TRBJ2-3; D is uncertain. This CDR3 comprises 12 residues. Trimming removed 9 bases at V and 3 bases at J, with 10 bases between. The CDR3 nucleotides read TGTGCCAGTCGACCTAGAACAGATACGCAGTATTTT. Its protein product is CASRPRTDTQYF.

Of note for this clonotype: Possible read error: a much larger clone is one base away. The chain carries TRBV7-9 and TRBJ2-3; maybe TRBD1 (6 bases). CDR1 is SEHNR and CDR2 is FQNEAQ in the germline V gene (reference sequence). This CDR3 is 14 amino acids long. The CDR3 protein is CACSTQGFTDTQYF. The CDR3 coding sequence is TGTGCCTGCAGCACACAGGGTTTCACAGATACGCAGTATTTT.

The chain combines TRBV5-4 with TRBJ2-5, with D tentatively TRBD2 (6 bases). The CDR3 is 16 amino acids. The germline V and J ends were trimmed by 1 base and 5 bases, with 18 bases remaining between them. The germline V gene has CDR1 SGHNT and CDR2 YYREEE (reference sequence). The CDR3 here is CASSLSPWPGEETQYF. CDR3 in DNA: TGTGCCAGCAGCTTGTCTCCTTGGCCGGGGGAGGAGACCCAGTACTTC.

Worth noting for this clonotype: A much larger clone lies one base from this, so it may be a read error. J is TRBJ2-7 and V is TRBV11-3; the match to TRBD2 covers 7 bases. This CDR3 contains 15 residues. Trimming cost V 5 bases and J 0 bases; bases outside gene matches: 7. Germline V gives CDR1 SGHNT, CDR2 YENEEA. The CDR3, as DNA: TGTGCCAGCAGCATTACTAGCGAGAGCTCCTACGAGCAGTACTTC. This sequence encodes CASSITSESSYEQYF.

This clonotype was observed at least ten times. This rearrangement joins TRBV6-5 to TRBJ2-1; D gene unclear. Germline V gene sequence: CDR1 MNHEY, CDR2 SVGAGI. Trimming cost V 7 bases and J 5 bases, with 12 bases left between them. This CDR3 is built from 13 residues. The CDR3 spells CASIGLWDNEQFF. Here the CDR3 DNA reads TGTGCCAGCATAGGGCTGTGGGACAATGAGCAGTTCTTC.

Only a few counts were recorded for this clonotype. This chain joins TRBV7-9 and TRBJ1-1; a weak D match, TRBD1 (6 bases). The CDR3 sequence is 15 residues long. V lost 1 base, J lost 3 bases, and 12 bases lay in between. Germline V gene sequence: CDR1 SEHNR, CDR2 FQNEAQ (reference sequence). CDR3 region: CASSLGVGGHTEAFF. DNA for the CDR3: TGTGCCAGCAGCTTAGGAGTGGGGGGGCACACTGAAGCTTTCTTT.

This clonotype was seen only once. Lacking the conserved final phenylalanine or tryptophan, this CDR3 likely reflects a read error. The DNA is left out, because the CDR3 cannot be placed on it with certainty; the CDR3 is given as TCRdb lists it. The chain uses TRBV11-2 and TRBJ2-7; the table's TRBD2 call for D was not verified on the DNA. Inclusive of both ends, the CDR3 amounts to 15 amino acids. Germline assignment: CDR1 SGHAT and CDR2 FQNNGV. The CDR3 loop reads CASSLTSGSSYEQCL.

Remarks on this clonotype: Because it lacks the conserved phenylalanine or tryptophan at the end, this CDR3 is likely a read error. In DNA form, the CDR3 reads TGCGCCAGTAGTGTCCGGGCGGGAGGGCCTCAGACCCAGTACTCC. Its protein product is CASSVRAGGPQTQYS. This chain connects TRBV10-2 to TRBJ2-5; 9 bases fit TRBD2. CDR1 is WSHSY and CDR2 is SAAADI in the germline V gene. CDR3 length equals 15 residues.

In DNA, the CDR3 is TGTGCCAGCAGTTATACCGAGCTGCTGTATTTT. Its protein is CASSYTELLYF. The chain recombines TRBV6-6 with TRBJ2-3; D is uncertain. The CDR3 is 11 residues long. Germline CDR1 is MNHNY and CDR2 is SVGAGI (reference sequence). V was pared by 3 bases and J by 14 bases, with 12 bases between.

This clonotype was seen only a few times. The V and J genes are TRBV4-1 and TRBJ2-2, with D possibly matching TRBD2 (5 bases). CDR3 length: 14 amino acids. Trimming removed 0 bases at V and 5 bases at J, with 7 bases between. From germline, CDR1 is MGHRA and CDR2 YSYEKL. The CDR3 loop is CASSQDLATGELFF. The CDR3 DNA reads as TGCGCCAGCAGCCAAGATTTAGCGACCGGGGAGCTGTTTTTT.

This clonotype was counted only a few times. The V gene is TRBV30, the J gene TRBJ2-6; D unclear. This CDR3 is built from 14 residues. The ends were cut back, 2 bases at V and 4 bases at J, with 9 bases in the middle. Looked up from germline, CDR1 is GTSNPN and CDR2 is SVGIG (reference sequence). As DNA, the CDR3 is TGTGCCTGGAGTCGAAGGCCCGGGGCCAACGTCCTGACTTTC. Amino acids: CAWSRRPGANVLTF.